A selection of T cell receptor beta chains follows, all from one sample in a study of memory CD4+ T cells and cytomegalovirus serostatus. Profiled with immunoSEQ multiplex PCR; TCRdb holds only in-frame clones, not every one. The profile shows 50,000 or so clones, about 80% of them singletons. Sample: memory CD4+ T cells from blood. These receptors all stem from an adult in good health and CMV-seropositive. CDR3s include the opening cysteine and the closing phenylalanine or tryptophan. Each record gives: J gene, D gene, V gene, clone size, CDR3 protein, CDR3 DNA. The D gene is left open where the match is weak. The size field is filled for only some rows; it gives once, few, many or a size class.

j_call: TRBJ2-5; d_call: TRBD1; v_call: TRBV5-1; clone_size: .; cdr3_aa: CASSLNTGVETQYF; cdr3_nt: TGCGCCAGCAGCTTGAATACAGGGGTGGAGACCCAGTACTTC
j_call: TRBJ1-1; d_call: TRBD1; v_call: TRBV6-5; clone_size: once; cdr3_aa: CASSYPGTGVPEAFF; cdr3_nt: TGTGCCAGCAGTTATCCCGGGACAGGGGTCCCTGAAGCTTTCTTT
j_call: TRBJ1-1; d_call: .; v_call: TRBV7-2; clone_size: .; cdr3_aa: CASSLLRQRFGNTEAFF; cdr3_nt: TGTGCCAGCAGCTTACTACGACAGCGATTTGGGAACACTGAAGCTTTCTTT
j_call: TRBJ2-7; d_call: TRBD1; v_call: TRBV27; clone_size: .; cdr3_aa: CASSTGGRNEQYF; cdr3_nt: TGTGCCAGCAGCACAGGGGGCAGGAACGAGCAGTACTTC
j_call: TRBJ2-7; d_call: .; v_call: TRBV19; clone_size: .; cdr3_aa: CASSTRGDEQYF; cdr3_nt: TGTGCCAGTAGTACCAGGGGCGACGAGCAGTACTTC
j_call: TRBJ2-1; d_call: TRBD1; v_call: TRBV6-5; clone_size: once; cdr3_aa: CASSYKDRPFYNEQFF; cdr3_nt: TGTGCCAGCAGTTACAAGGACAGGCCCTTCTACAATGAGCAGTTCTTC
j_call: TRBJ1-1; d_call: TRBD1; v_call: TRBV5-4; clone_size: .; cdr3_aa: CASSSGPRTGSSTEAFF; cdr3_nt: TGTGCCAGCAGCTCGGGGCCCCGGACAGGGTCTTCTACTGAAGCTTTCTTT
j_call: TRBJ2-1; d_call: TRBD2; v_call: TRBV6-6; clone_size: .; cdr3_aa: CASRLTGGGDGEQFF; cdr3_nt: TGTGCCAGCAGACTCACCGGGGGGGGCGATGGTGAGCAGTTCTTC
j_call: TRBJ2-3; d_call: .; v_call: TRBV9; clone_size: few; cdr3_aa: CASSVDGTTGRFADTQYF; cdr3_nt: TGTGCCAGCAGCGTAGATGGGACAACGGGGCGGTTTGCAGATACGCAGTATTTT
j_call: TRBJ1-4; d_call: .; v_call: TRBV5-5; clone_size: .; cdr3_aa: CASSTSGSANEKLFF; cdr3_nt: TGTGCCAGCAGCACGTCAGGTAGTGCTAATGAAAAACTGTTTTTT
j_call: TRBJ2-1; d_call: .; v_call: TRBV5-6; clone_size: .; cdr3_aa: CASSFGIADNEQFF; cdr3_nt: TGTGCCAGCAGCTTTGGGATAGCGGACAATGAGCAGTTCTTC
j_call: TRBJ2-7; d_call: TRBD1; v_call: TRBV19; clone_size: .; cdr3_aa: CASSFGDRAYEQYF; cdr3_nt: TGTGCCAGTAGTTTTGGGGACAGGGCCTACGAGCAGTACTTC
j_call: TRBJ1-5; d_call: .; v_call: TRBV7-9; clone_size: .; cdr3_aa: CASSSIDSYSNQPQHF; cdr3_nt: TGTGCCAGCAGCTCGATTGACAGCTATAGCAATCAGCCCCAGCATTTT
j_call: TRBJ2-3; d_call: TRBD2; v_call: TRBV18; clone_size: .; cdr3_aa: CASSLMTSGRAADTQYF; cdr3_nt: TGTGCCAGCTCACTTATGACTAGCGGGAGGGCCGCAGATACGCAGTATTTT
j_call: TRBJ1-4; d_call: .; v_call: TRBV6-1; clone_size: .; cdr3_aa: CASSEVAEKLFF; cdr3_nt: TGTGCCAGCAGTGAAGTCGCAGAAAAACTGTTTTTT
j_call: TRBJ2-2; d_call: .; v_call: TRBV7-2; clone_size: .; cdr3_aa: CASSKQAGKTTGELFF; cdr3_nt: TGTGCCAGCAGCAAACAAGCAGGGAAAACTACCGGGGAGCTGTTTTTT
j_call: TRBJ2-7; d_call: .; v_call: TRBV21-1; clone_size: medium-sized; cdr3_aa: CASSPRRGITIYEQYF; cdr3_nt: TGTGCCAGCAGCCCCCGCCGGGGAATTACCATCTACGAGCAGTACTTC
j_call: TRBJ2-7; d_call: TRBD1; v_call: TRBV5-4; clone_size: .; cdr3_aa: CASSLGQGWYEQYF; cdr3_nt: TGTGCCAGCAGCCTCGGACAGGGGTGGTACGAGCAGTACTTC
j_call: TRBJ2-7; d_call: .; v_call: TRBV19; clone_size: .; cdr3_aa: CASSPLTTWGEQYF; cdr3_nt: TGTGCCAGTAGTCCCTTGACTACCTGGGGGGAGCAGTACTTC
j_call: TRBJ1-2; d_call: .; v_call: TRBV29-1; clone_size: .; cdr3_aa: CSVVWGRAHGYTF; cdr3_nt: TGCAGCGTTGTCTGGGGCAGGGCCCACGGCTACACCTTC
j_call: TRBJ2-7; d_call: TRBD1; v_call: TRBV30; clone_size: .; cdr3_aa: CAWNRDRVNEQYF; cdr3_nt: TGTGCCTGGAACCGGGACAGGGTCAACGAGCAGTACTTC
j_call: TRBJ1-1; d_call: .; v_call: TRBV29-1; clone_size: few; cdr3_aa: CSVNQGVGYTEAFF; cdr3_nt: TGCAGCGTTAATCAGGGCGTAGGGTACACTGAAGCTTTCTTT
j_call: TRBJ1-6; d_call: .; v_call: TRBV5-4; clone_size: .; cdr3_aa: CASSLESHDSPLHF; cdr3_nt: TGCGCCAGCAGCCTCGAGAGTCACGATTCACCCCTCCACTTT
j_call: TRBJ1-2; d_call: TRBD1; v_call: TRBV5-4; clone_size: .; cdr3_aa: CASSGGGQGGQNGYTF; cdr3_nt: TGTGCCAGCAGCGGGGGAGGACAGGGAGGGCAAAATGGCTACACCTTC
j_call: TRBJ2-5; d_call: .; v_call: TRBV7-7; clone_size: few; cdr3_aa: CASSLREGAQETQYF; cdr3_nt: TGTGCTAGCAGCTTAAGGGAGGGGGCCCAAGAGACCCAGTACTTC
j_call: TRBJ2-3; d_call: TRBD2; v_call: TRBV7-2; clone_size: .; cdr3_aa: CASSSHISGVTDTQYF; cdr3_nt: TGTGCCAGCAGCTCCCACATCAGCGGGGTCACAGATACGCAGTATTTT
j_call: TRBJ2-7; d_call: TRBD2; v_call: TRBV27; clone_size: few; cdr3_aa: CASKLAGITYEQYF; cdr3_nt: TGTGCCAGCAAATTAGCGGGGATAACCTACGAGCAGTACTTC
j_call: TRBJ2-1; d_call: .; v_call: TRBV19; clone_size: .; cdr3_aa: CASKGTIHSRSSSYNEQFF; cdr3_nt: TGTGCCAGTAAGGGAACTATCCATTCCCGGTCGAGCTCCTACAATGAGCAGTTCTTC
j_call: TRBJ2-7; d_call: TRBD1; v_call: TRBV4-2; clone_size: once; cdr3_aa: CASSQGTGISSYEQYF; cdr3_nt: TGTGCCAGCAGCCAAGGGACAGGCATTAGCTCCTACGAGCAGTACTTC
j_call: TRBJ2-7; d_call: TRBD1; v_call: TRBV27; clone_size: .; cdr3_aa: CASKFGTGSIYEQYF; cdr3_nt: TGTGCCAGCAAATTCGGGACAGGGTCCATCTACGAGCAGTACTTC
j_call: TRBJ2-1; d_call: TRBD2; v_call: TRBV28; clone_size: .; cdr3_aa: CASSINLAATYNEQFF; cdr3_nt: TGTGCCAGCAGTATAAACCTAGCGGCTACCTACAATGAGCAGTTCTTC
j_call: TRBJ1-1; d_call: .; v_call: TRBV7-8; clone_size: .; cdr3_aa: CASSYDRYEAFF; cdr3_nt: TGTGCCAGCAGTTATGACAGGTATGAAGCTTTCTTT
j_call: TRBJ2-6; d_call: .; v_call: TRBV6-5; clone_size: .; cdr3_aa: CASKPPRAGANVLTF; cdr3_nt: TGTGCCAGCAAACCACCCAGGGCTGGGGCCAACGTCCTGACTTTC
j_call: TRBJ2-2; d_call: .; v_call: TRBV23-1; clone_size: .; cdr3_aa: CASSQSSSANTGELFF; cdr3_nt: TGCGCCAGCAGTCAATCGAGTAGCGCGAACACCGGGGAGCTGTTTTTT
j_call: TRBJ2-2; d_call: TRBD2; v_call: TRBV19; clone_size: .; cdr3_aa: CASNSLAGVSGELFF; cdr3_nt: TGTGCCAGTAACTCACTAGCGGGCGTTTCCGGGGAGCTGTTTTTT
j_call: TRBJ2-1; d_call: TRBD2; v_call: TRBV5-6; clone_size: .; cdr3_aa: CASSLERGWGNEQFF; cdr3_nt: TGTGCCAGCAGCTTGGAGCGGGGCTGGGGAAATGAGCAGTTCTTC
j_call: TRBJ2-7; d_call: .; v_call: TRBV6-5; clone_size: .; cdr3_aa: CASTPMGSYEQYF; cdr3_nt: TGTGCCAGCACCCCAATGGGATCCTACGAGCAGTACTTC
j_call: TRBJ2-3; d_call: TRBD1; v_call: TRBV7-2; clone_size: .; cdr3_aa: CASSGQGASTDTQYF; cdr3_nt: TGTGCCAGCAGCGGACAGGGGGCGTCCACAGATACGCAGTATTTT
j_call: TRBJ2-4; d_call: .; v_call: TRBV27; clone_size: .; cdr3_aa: CASSAAGQKKNIQYF; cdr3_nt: TGTGCCAGCAGTGCCGCCGGACAGAAGAAGAACATTCAGTACTTC
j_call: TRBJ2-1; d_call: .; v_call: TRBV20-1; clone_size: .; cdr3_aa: CSAWERGVQFF; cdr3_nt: TGCAGTGCTTGGGAGAGGGGGGTGCAGTTCTTC
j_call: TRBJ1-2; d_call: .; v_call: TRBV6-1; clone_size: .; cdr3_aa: CASSFAGRTTYGYTF; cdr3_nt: TGTGCCAGCAGTTTCGCGGGGCGGACCACCTATGGCTACACCTTC
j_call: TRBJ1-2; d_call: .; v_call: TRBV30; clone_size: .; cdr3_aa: CAWSVSGTNYGYTF; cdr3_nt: TGTGCCTGGAGTGTTTCCGGGACCAACTATGGCTACACCTTC
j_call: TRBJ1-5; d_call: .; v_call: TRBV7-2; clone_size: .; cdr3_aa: CASRADNQPQHF; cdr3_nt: TGTGCCAGCAGGGCAGATAATCAGCCCCAGCATTTT
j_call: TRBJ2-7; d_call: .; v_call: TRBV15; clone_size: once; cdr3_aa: CATSRGGGTSYEQYF; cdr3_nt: TGTGCCACCAGCAGAGGAGGAGGGACATCATACGAGCAGTACTTC
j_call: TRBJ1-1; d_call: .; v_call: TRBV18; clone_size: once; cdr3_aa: CASSPFRDKHTEAFF; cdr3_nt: TGTGCCAGCTCACCATTCCGGGACAAACACACTGAAGCTTTCTTT
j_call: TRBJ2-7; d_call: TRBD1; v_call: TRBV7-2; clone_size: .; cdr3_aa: CASSTRDRGTPEQYF; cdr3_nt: TGTGCCAGCAGCACCCGGGACAGGGGCACCCCCGAGCAGTACTTC
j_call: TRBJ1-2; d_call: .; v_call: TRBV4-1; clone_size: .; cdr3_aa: CASSLPYDGYTF; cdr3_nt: TGCGCCAGCAGCCTACCGTATGACGGCTACACCTTC
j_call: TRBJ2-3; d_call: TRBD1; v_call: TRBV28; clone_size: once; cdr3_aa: CASSTDRELDTQYF; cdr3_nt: TGTGCCAGCAGTACGGACAGGGAATTAGATACGCAGTATTTT
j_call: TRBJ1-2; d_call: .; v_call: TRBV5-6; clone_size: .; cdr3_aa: CASRLQGRDYGYTF; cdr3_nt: TGTGCCAGCAGGCTTCAGGGGAGGGACTATGGCTACACCTTC
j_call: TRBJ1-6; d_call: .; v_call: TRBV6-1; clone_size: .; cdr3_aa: CASSEAGDNSPLHF; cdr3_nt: TGTGCCAGCAGTGAAGCGGGGGATAATTCACCCCTCCACTTT
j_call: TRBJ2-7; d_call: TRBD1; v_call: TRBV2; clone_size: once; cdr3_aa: CASSSGQMSYEQYF; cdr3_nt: TGTGCCAGCAGTTCGGGACAGATGTCCTACGAGCAGTACTTC
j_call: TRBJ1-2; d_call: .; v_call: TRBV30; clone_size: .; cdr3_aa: CAWSMGSHNYGYTF; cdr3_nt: TGTGCCTGGTCTATGGGGTCACACAACTATGGCTACACCTTC
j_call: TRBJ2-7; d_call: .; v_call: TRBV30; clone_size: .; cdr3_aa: CAWSSRLGTWGQYF; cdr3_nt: TGTGCCTGGAGTTCGAGACTAGGGACTTGGGGGCAGTACTTC
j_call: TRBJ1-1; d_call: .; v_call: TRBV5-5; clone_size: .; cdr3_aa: CASSNRDTASTEAFF; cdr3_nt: TGTGCCAGCAGCAACCGGGACACAGCTAGCACTGAAGCTTTCTTT
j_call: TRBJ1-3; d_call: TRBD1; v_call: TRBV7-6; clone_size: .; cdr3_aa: CASSLVATGAYSGNTIYF; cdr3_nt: TGTGCCAGCAGCTTGGTTGCCACAGGGGCTTACTCTGGAAACACCATATATTTT
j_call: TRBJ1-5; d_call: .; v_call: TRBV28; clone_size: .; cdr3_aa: CASSEGGRSNQPQHF; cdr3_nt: TGTGCCAGCAGTGAGGGAGGTCGGAGCAATCAGCCCCAGCATTTT
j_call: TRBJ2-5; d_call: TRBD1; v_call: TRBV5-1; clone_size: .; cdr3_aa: CASSLLTGGRETQYF; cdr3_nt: TGCGCCAGCAGCTTGTTAACAGGGGGCCGGGAGACCCAGTACTTC